Presented here are 20 T cell receptor beta chains from one specimen sequenced in a study of cytomegalovirus exposure and HLA in healthy donors. PCR primers comprised 60 Vbeta and 13 Jbeta primers. The table came from immunoSEQ multiplex PCR; TCRdb's copy has only in-frame clones and leaves some out. This table has more than 110,000 clones, around four fifths appearing once. Input material: PBMCs. The receptor source for this set is a male donor in good health and CMV-seropositive.

As to this clone: Other DNA sequences in the sample encode the same CDR3. The chain links TRBV28 to TRBJ2-3; 8 nucleotides agree with TRBD1. Germline CDR1 is MDHEN and CDR2 is SYDVKM. CDR3 size: 15 residues. J gave up 3 bases and V 2 bases, and 4 bases lay outside the gene matches. The CDR3 bases are TGTGCCAGCAGTTTAACCCAGGGGGCAACAGATACGCAGTATTTT. Amino acids: CASSLTQGATDTQYF. Full variable domain (missing parts from reference TRBV28 and TRBJ2-3): DVKVTQSSRYLVKRTGEKVFLECVQDMDHENMFWYRQDPGLGLRLIYFSYDVKMKEKGDIPEGYSVSREKKERFSLILESASTNQTSMYLCASSLTQGATDTQYFGPGTRLTVL.

The rearrangement links TRBV19 to TRBJ1-4, with D possibly matching TRBD1 (6 bases). CDR1 and CDR2 (germline): LNHDA, SQIVND (reference sequence). Trimming pared 5 bases from V and 3 bases from J, leaving 25 bases between. The CDR3 is 19 amino acids. In DNA form, the CDR3 reads TGTGCCAGTAGTTCCCCTAGTACAGGGCCGGCAATGCCTAATGAAAAACTGTTTTTT. Protein sequence: CASSSPSTGPAMPNEKLFF.

V is TRBV2 and J is TRBJ2-5; TRBD2 matches at 12 bases. Germline CDR1 reads SNHLY; CDR2 reads FYNNEI. The trim removed 6 bases at V and 2 bases at J, leaving 4 bases unmatched. This CDR3 comprises 15 residues. Here the CDR3 DNA reads TGTGCCAGCAGCAGGACTAGCGGGGATCAAGAGACCCAGTACTTC. Amino acid sequence: CASSRTSGDQETQYF. The full variable domain, completed using reference TRBV2 and TRBJ2-5, is EPEVTQTPSHQVTQMGQEVILRCVPISNHLYFYWYRQILGQKVEFLVSFYNNEISEKSEIFDDQFSVERPDGSNFTLKIRSTKLEDSAMYFCASSRTSGDQETQYFGPGTRLLVL.

This chain links TRBV11-3 with TRBJ1-1; D is unclear. The V gene lost 2 bases and the J gene lost 0 bases, with 7 bases spanning the gap. The germline V gene has CDR1 SGHNT and CDR2 YENEEA. The CDR3 sequence is 14 residues long. The CDR3 DNA reads as TGTGCCAGCAGCTTAAATAGTTTGAACACTGAAGCTTTCTTT. This encodes CASSLNSLNTEAFF.

V usage is TRBV18 and J usage is TRBJ2-7; perhaps TRBD2 as D (5 bases). Germline V gene data show CDR1 as KGHSH and CDR2 as LQKENI. V dropped 1 base and J dropped 3 bases, with 10 bases sitting between them. The CDR3 sequence is 14 residues long. The chain's CDR3 is CASSPRNEGYEQYF. In DNA, the CDR3 is TGTGCCAGCTCACCACGAAATGAGGGCTACGAGCAGTACTTC.

J is TRBJ1-2 and V is TRBV6-6; no definite D call. The V end lost 0 bases, the J end lost 4 bases, and 9 bases lay between the germline ends. The CDR3 has 14 residues. The germline V gene encodes CDR1 MNHNY and CDR2 SVGAGI (reference sequence). For the CDR3, the DNA is TGTGCCAGCAGTTACTCAGAGGGTTCCTATGGCTACACCTTC. Its protein is CASSYSEGSYGYTF.

The chain recombines TRBV19 with TRBJ2-7; 8 bases line up with TRBD1. With V trimmed by 2 bases and J by 5 bases, 11 bases remained unmatched. CDR3 length: 16 amino acids. Germline loops: CDR1 LNHDA, CDR2 SQIVND (reference sequence). The CDR3 sequence: CASSILVGRGLNEQYF. In nucleotides, the CDR3 is TGTGCCAGTAGTATATTGGTCGGCAGGGGGCTAAACGAGCAGTACTTC.

This clone was detected only a few times. The chain combines TRBV5-1 with TRBJ2-5; 10 nucleotides align to TRBD1. With V trimmed by 0 bases and J by 4 bases, 9 bases remained unmatched. Looked up from germline, CDR1 is SGHRS and CDR2 is YFSETQ. The length of the CDR3 is 17 residues. In DNA, the CDR3 is TGCGCCAGCAGCTTGGAGGGACAGGGGCATGGAGTAGAGACCCAGTACTTC. Residues: CASSLEGQGHGVETQYF.

This chain links TRBV5-1 with TRBJ2-5, with 7 nucleotides matching TRBD2. From germline, CDR1 is SGHRS and CDR2 YFSETQ. The V and J ends lost 4 bases and 2 bases, in that order; junction bases with no gene match: 11. The CDR3 has 16 amino acids. Here the CDR3 reads CASSRMGGVSQETQYF. DNA for the CDR3: TGCGCCAGCAGCCGGATGGGAGGGGTTTCACAAGAGACCCAGTACTTC.

This clone was seen just once. J is TRBJ2-5 and V is TRBV9, with 9 bases identical to TRBD2. Germline V gene lookup returns CDR1 SGDLS and CDR2 YYNGEE. Losses at the gene ends were 4 bases for V and 5 bases for J; bases not matched to a gene: 9. CDR3 size: 15 residues. The DNA of the CDR3 is TGTGCCAGCAGCAGAGTAGCGGGAGCGGTTGAGACCCAGTACTTC. This encodes CASSRVAGAVETQYF.

As for this clone: Mismatch with germline at one junction end may stem from a read error. The chain employs TRBV7-9 and TRBJ2-5; no reliable D call. The CDR3 is 13 amino acids. Germline V gives CDR1 SEHNR, CDR2 FQNEAQ (reference sequence). The CDR3 sequence is CSSSLVVKETQYF. In DNA form, the CDR3 reads TGTTCCAGCAGCTTAGTTGTAAAAGAGACCCAGTACTTC.

This clone was seen just once. The CDR3 bases are TGTGCCACCAGCAGAGAATTCGGCAGGGCGCGATACAATCAGCCCCAGCATTTT. Translated, it gives CATSREFGRARYNQPQHF. This chain connects TRBV15 to TRBJ1-5; D is perhaps TRBD1 (5 bases). V shed 0 bases and J shed 3 bases, with 18 bases lying between them. Germline values: CDR1 LNHNV, CDR2 YYDKDF (reference sequence). The CDR3 covers 18 residues.

The V call is TRBV11-2, the J call TRBJ1-2; D remains unclear. The CDR3 is made up of 11 amino acids. Trimming took 4 bases from V and 6 from J, leaving 6 bases between them. CDR1 is SGHAT, CDR2 FQNNGV, per germline. The CDR3 region is CASSSADGYTF. In DNA, the CDR3 is TGTGCCAGCAGCTCCGCGGATGGCTACACCTTC. Based on the CDR3 plus reference TRBV11-2 and TRBJ1-2, the full variable domain is EAGVAQSPRYKIIEKRQSVAFWCNPISGHATLYWYQQILGQGPKLLIQFQNNGVVDDSQLPKDRFSAERLKGVDSTLKIQPAKLEDSAVYLCASSSADGYTFGSGTRLTVV.

The rearrangement uses TRBV6-6 and TRBJ2-5, with D possibly TRBD2 on 6 matching bases. Germline V CDR1 and CDR2: MNHNY, SVGAGI (reference sequence). V gave up 2 bases and J gave up 5 bases, with 12 bases separating them. The CDR3 has 14 amino acids. CDR3 nucleotide sequence: TGTGCCAGCAGTTACGTCGCGGGGTGGGAGACCCAGTACTTC. Its translation is CASSYVAGWETQYF.

The chain uses TRBV5-6 and TRBJ1-4, with D maybe TRBD1 (5 bases). CDR1 is SGHDT, CDR2 YYEEEE, per germline. The CDR3 length is 16 residues. Trimming left V 6 bases short and J 6 bases short, with 21 bases between. The CDR3 reads CASTEGAVQPHEKLFF. The CDR3 DNA reads TGTGCCAGCACCGAAGGGGCAGTGCAACCCCATGAAAAACTGTTTTTT.

This clone was picked up a small number of times. The chain couples TRBV6-5 to TRBJ1-1; D not certain. Trimming took 2 bases from V and 5 from J, leaving 9 bases between them. This CDR3 comprises 13 residues. CDR1 is MNHEY and CDR2 is SVGAGI in the germline V gene. The CDR3 spells CASSYGEWTEAFF. In DNA, the CDR3 is TGTGCCAGCAGTTACGGGGAGTGGACTGAAGCTTTCTTT.

The chain couples TRBV6-6 to TRBJ1-5, with D maybe TRBD1 (5 bases). The CDR3 sequence is 15 residues long. V lost 0 bases to trimming and J lost 1 base, with 7 bases between them. Germline V gene lookup returns CDR1 MNHNY and CDR2 SVGAGI (reference sequence). CDR3 DNA sequence: TGTGCCAGCAGTTACTCGGGGCAAAGCAATCAGCCCCAGCATTTT. It codes for CASSYSGQSNQPQHF.

The table lists this clone with a few counts. The gene calls are TRBV6-1 and TRBJ1-5, with 10 bases fitting TRBD1. The J segment lost 6 bases and the V segment lost 4 bases, leaving 6 bases of the junction unmatched. The CDR3 runs to 15 residues. The V gene's germline CDR1 is MNHNS and CDR2 SASEGT. The CDR3 DNA sequence: TGTGCCAGCAGTGCCGGGACAGGGGAGTCTCAGCCCCAGCATTTT. It yields the protein CASSAGTGESQPQHF.

This sequence joins TRBV5-1 and TRBJ2-6; D may be TRBD1 (5 bases). The CDR3 has 17 residues. The V end lost 1 base, the J end lost 0 bases, and 11 bases lay between the germline ends. Germline CDR1 is SGHRS and CDR2 is YFSETQ. As DNA, the CDR3 is TGCGCCAGCAGCTTGCAGGGCCGCAGCTCTGGGGCCAACGTCCTGACTTTC. This codes for CASSLQGRSSGANVLTF. The complete variable domain, with remaining parts taken from reference TRBV5-1 and TRBJ2-6, reads KAGVTQTPRYLIKTRGQQVTLSCSPISGHRSVSWYQQTPGQGLQFLFEYFSETQRNKGNFPGRFSGRQFSNSRSEMNVSTLELGDSALYLCASSLQGRSSGANVLTFGAGSRLTVL.

This clone showed up just a few times. The V gene is TRBV29-1, the J gene TRBJ1-2; D remains ambiguous. The CDR3 loop spans 12 amino acids. V lost 5 bases, J lost 6 bases, and 13 bases lay in between. Germline V gene sequence: CDR1 SQVTM, CDR2 ANQGSEA. In DNA form, the CDR3 reads TGCAGCGTTTTTGGCGGGAGTGATGGCTACACCTTC. Translating gives CSVFGGSDGYTF.